Shown below are 10 T cell receptor beta chains from a single sample sequenced in a study of shared clonotypes between healthy human individuals. TCRdb's table, derived via immunoSEQ multiplex PCR, lists solely in-frame clones and lacks some. The sample lists about 1.5 million clones, 98% occurring once. The sample was naive CD4+ T cells sorted from blood. Specified subset: CD45RA+ positively selected. Every receptor here comes from a man aged 25 to 40 in good health.

The rearrangement uses TRBV30 and TRBJ2-7, with 11 bases fitting TRBD1. Germline CDR1 GTSNPN, CDR2 SVGIG (reference sequence). The CDR3 covers 16 residues. The trim removed 0 bases at V and 7 bases at J, leaving 11 bases unmatched. CDR3 DNA sequence: TGTGCCTGGAGTGTATGGACAGGGGGCGACTTTAGGGAGCAGTACTTC. Its protein product is CAWSVWTGGDFREQYF.

The chain uses TRBV5-1 and TRBJ1-1; TRBD1 matches 8 bases. This CDR3 comprises 18 residues. Per the germline V gene, CDR1 is SGHRS and CDR2 is YFSETQ. Trimming cost V 6 bases and J 3 bases; bases outside gene matches: 19. The CDR3 sequence is CASTRGTGRFFEDTEAFF. The CDR3 DNA follows: TGCGCCAGCACCCGAGGGACAGGAAGGTTCTTCGAGGACACTGAAGCTTTCTTT.

The rearrangement links TRBV5-1 to TRBJ2-7, with a weak D call TRBD2 (6 bases). Looked up from germline, CDR1 is SGHRS and CDR2 is YFSETQ. CDR3 size: 19 residues. V was cut by 0 bases and J by 0 bases, with 22 bases left in between. The CDR3 DNA follows: TGCGCCAGCAGCTTGGCCGGGACTCTCCCGCGAGTGAGCTCCTACGAGCAGTACTTC. Amino acid sequence: CASSLAGTLPRVSSYEQYF.

The chain links TRBV18 to TRBJ2-5; D is unclear. CDR3 length equals 14 residues. V was pared by 1 base and J by 4 bases, with 10 bases between. CDR1 KGHSH and CDR2 LQKENI come from the germline V gene. The DNA of the CDR3 is TGTGCCAGCTCACCACGGGTGGGGATAGAGACCCAGTACTTC. It translates to CASSPRVGIETQYF.

This chain joins TRBV7-2 and TRBJ2-1; 8 positions agree with TRBD1. Germline trimming cut 1 base from V and 0 bases from J; bases unmatched to any gene: 11. CDR3 length: 19 amino acids. CDR1 SGHTA and CDR2 FQGNSA come from the germline V gene. The CDR3 nucleotides read TGTGCCAGCAGCTTAGGGTCAGGGGGCGTCGGGAGCTCCTACAATGAGCAGTTCTTC. Encoded protein: CASSLGSGGVGSSYNEQFF.

This sequence joins TRBV7-3 and TRBJ1-1, with unresolved D. Germline loops: CDR1 SGHTA, CDR2 FQGTGA. This CDR3 is built from 13 residues. V lost 1 base, J lost 3 bases, and 6 bases lay in between. Here the CDR3 DNA reads TGTGCCAGCAGCTTAAGGGTACACACTGAAGCTTTCTTT. Amino acids: CASSLRVHTEAFF.

CDR3 in amino acids: CAISEFTGGERQYF. In nucleotides, the CDR3 is TGTGCCATCAGTGAGTTTACAGGGGGGGAGAGGCAGTACTTC. This chain uses TRBV10-3 with TRBJ2-7; the D gene is possibly TRBD1 (8 bases). CDR1 is ENHRY, CDR2 SYGVKD, per germline. The length of the CDR3 is 14 residues. The V gene lost 1 base and the J gene lost 9 bases, with 16 bases spanning the gap.

V usage is TRBV28 and J usage is TRBJ2-3; TRBD1 agrees at 7 bases. J lost 2 bases, V lost 8 bases, and 31 bases had no gene match. CDR3 size: 22 residues. The germline gives CDR1 MDHEN, CDR2 SYDVKM. The CDR3: CASGSRTGRTTIGGRHTDTQYF. CDR3 sequence (DNA): TGTGCCAGCGGATCAAGGACAGGTAGAACGACGATTGGTGGTAGACACACAGATACGCAGTATTTT. The complete variable domain, with remaining parts taken from reference TRBV28 and TRBJ2-3, reads DVKVTQSSRYLVKRTGEKVFLECVQDMDHENMFWYRQDPGLGLRLIYFSYDVKMKEKGDIPEGYSVSREKKERFSLILESASTNQTSMYLCASGSRTGRTTIGGRHTDTQYFGPGTRLTVL.

The CDR3 DNA sequence: TGTGCCAGCAGCCCAGGTTCTGTAGGGGTGGAGACCCAGTACTTC. Its protein product is CASSPGSVGVETQYF. The V call is TRBV7-7, the J call TRBJ2-5, with a tentative D call TRBD1 (5 bases). Trimming stripped 5 bases from V and 5 bases from J, with 18 bases between. CDR1 SSHAT and CDR2 FNYEAQ come from the germline V gene (reference sequence). The CDR3 loop spans 15 amino acids.

The chain couples TRBV7-2 to TRBJ2-5; TRBD2 matches 13 bases. V gave up 5 bases and J gave up 3 bases; unmatched junction bases: 3. This CDR3 comprises 15 residues. From germline, CDR1 is SGHTA and CDR2 FQGNSA. CDR3 DNA: TGTGCCAGCAGCGGGGGACTAGCGGGAAAAGAGACCCAGTACTTC. This sequence encodes CASSGGLAGKETQYF.